One and the same sample provided the 2 T cell receptor beta chains below, sequenced in a study of blood T cell repertoires in COVID-19. Clones were sequenced by immunoSEQ multiplex PCR, and TCRdb holds only the in-frame ones, with some missing. The data contain about half a million clones, more than 85% of them singletons. Sequencing input: PBMCs or T cells enriched from blood (not recorded which). These receptors were obtained from a woman in her sixties or seventies who had recovered from COVID-19.

The CDR3 DNA sequence: TGTGCCAGTAGTAGGGACAGGGAAAGCAATCAGCCCCAGCATTTT. This translates into CASSRDRESNQPQHF. The chain couples TRBV19 to TRBJ1-5; 9 positions match TRBD1. This CDR3 region has 15 residues. Germline CDR1 is LNHDA and CDR2 is SQIVND (reference sequence). The V segment lost 4 bases and the J segment 1 base; nucleotides outside the gene matches: 2.

The chain combines TRBV5-1 with TRBJ2-5; D might be TRBD2 (7 bases). This CDR3 comprises 14 residues. Germline V gene sequence: CDR1 SGHRS, CDR2 YFSETQ. Trimming cost V 4 bases and J 3 bases, with 13 bases left between them. The CDR3 spells CASSPRGGEETQYF. For the CDR3, the DNA is TGCGCCAGCAGCCCCCGCGGGGGCGAAGAGACCCAGTACTTC.